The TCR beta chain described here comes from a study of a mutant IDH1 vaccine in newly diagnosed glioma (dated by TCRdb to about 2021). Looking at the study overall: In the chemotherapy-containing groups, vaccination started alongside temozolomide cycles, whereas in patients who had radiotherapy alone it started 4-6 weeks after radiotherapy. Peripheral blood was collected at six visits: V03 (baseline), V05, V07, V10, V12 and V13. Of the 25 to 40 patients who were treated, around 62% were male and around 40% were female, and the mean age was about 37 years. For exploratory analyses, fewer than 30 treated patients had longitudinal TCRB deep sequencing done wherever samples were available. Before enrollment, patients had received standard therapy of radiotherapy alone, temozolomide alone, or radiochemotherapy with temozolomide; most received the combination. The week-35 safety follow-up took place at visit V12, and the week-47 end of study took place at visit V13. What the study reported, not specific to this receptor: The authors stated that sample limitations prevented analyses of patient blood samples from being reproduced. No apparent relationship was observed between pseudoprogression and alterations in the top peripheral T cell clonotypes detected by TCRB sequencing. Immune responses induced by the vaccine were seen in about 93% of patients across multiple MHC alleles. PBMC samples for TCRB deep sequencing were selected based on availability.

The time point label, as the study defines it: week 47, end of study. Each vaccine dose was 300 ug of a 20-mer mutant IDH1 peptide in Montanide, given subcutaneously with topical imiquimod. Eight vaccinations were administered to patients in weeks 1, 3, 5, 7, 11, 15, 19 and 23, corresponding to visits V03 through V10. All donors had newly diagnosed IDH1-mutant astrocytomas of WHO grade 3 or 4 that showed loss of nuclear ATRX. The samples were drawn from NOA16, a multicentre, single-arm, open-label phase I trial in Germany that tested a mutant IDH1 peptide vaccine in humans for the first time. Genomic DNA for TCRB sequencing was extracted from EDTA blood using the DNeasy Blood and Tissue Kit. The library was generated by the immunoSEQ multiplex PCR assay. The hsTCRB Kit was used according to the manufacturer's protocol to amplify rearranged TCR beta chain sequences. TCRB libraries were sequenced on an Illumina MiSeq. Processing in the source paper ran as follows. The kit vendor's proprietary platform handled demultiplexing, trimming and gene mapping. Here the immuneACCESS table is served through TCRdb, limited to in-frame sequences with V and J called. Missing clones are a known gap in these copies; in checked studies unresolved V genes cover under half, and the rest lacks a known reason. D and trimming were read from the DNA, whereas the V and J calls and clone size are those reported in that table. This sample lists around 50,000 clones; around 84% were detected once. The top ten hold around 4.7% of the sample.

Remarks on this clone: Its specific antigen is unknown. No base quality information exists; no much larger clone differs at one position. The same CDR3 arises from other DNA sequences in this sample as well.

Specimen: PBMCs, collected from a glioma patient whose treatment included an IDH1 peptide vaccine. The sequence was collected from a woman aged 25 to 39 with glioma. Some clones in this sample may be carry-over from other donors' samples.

The DNA sequence is given as TGTGCCAGCAGCTTAGGAACGGGGAGCTCCTACGAGCAGTACTTC. Translation gives CASSLGTGSSYEQYF. The sequence links TRBV7-9 to TRBJ2-7; the D gene is possibly TRBD2, with 5 bases matching. V is clipped by 1 base and J by 0 bases, and the sequence between their germline boundaries is 10 bases long. The CDR3, cysteine through phenylalanine, is 15 amino acids long. CDR3 DNA is the only sequence kept; it has 45 bases, read in frame from the first base. As encoded in the germline V gene (reference sequence), CDR1 is SEHNR while CDR2 is FQNEAQ.